The 23 T cell receptor beta chains below all came from one sample that was sequenced in a study of cytomegalovirus exposure and HLA in healthy donors. PCR involved 60 Vbeta and 13 Jbeta primers. Assay used: immunoSEQ multiplex PCR; TCRdb lists only in-frame clones, some missing. The sample lists 120,000 or so clones, approximately 71% seen once, with under 3.5% in the top ten. Specimen: PBMCs. The origin of the receptors is a woman between 45 and 65 years old in good health and CMV-seronegative.

This sequence joins TRBV5-4 and TRBJ2-5; D is ambiguous. The closer fit of TRBJ2-7 to the DNA end suggests the J call may be wrong. The CDR3 has 11 amino acids. Germline V CDR1 and CDR2: SGHNT, YYREEE (reference sequence). The CDR3 nucleotides read TGTGCCAGCCGGTCCACCTACGAGCAGTACTTC. This encodes CASRSTYEQYF.

The chain employs TRBV5-8 and TRBJ1-5; D not certain. The CDR3 spans 12 residues. Germline-derived CDR1 and CDR2 are SGHTS and YDEGEE. V lost 2 bases, J lost 3 bases, and 3 bases lay in between. The CDR3 DNA is TGTGCCAGCAGCTTAGCCAATCAGCCCCAGCATTTT. Its protein product is CASSLANQPQHF.

This clone turned up a few times. The genes are TRBV28 and TRBJ1-2; unclear D gene. The V gene's germline CDR1 is MDHEN and CDR2 SYDVKM. The CDR3 has 11 amino acids. Trimming shortened V by 4 bases and J by 8 bases, and 8 bases separated the two germline ends. The DNA of the CDR3 is TGTGCCAGCAGTTATTCTATCGGCTACACCTTC. Its protein product is CASSYSIGYTF.

V usage is TRBV6-5 and J usage is TRBJ2-7, with no clear D. Germline CDR1 MNHEY, CDR2 SVGAGI. V was trimmed by 0 bases and J by 11 bases, leaving 14 bases between them. There are 13 residues in the CDR3. CDR3 DNA sequence: TGTGCCAGCAGTTACTCGATGGCAGGCAGAGAGTACTTC. Protein product: CASSYSMAGREYF.

The rearrangement uses TRBV30 and TRBJ1-1; 7 bases map to TRBD1. V shed 4 bases, J shed 5 bases, and the junction held 13 bases outside the gene matches. In germline, CDR1 is GTSNPN, CDR2 SVGIG (reference sequence). This CDR3 is 15 amino acids long. The CDR3 protein is CAWNKPPQGRTEAFF. CDR3 coding DNA: TGTGCCTGGAACAAACCACCACAGGGGAGGACTGAAGCTTTCTTT.

V gene TRBV15 combines with J gene TRBJ2-1, with D possibly TRBD1 on 5 matching bases. The CDR3 runs 13 residues. Germline lookup yields CDR1 LNHNV and CDR2 YYDKDF (reference sequence). V gave up 4 bases and J gave up 4 bases, with 8 bases separating them. The CDR3 region is CATSIQDYNEQFF. CDR3 in DNA: TGTGCCACCAGCATACAGGATTACAATGAGCAGTTCTTC.

The chain couples TRBV28 to TRBJ2-6; D gene ambiguous. The CDR3 covers 15 residues. The V end was cut by 3 bases, the J end by 0 bases, with 6 bases between. Germline-derived CDR1 and CDR2 are MDHEN and SYDVKM. CDR3 residues: CASSFRASGANVLTF. The CDR3 bases are TGTGCCAGCAGTTTTAGAGCCTCTGGGGCCAACGTCCTGACTTTC.

This chain connects TRBV4-3 to TRBJ2-1; maybe TRBD2 (6 bases). CDR3 length: 15 residues. CDR1 LGHNA and CDR2 YSLEER come from the germline V gene. With 4 bases removed from V and 0 bases from J, the gap between germline ends came to 10 bases. The CDR3 loop reads CASSRSGSSYNEQFF. CDR3 coding DNA: TGCGCCAGCAGCCGTAGCGGAAGCTCCTACAATGAGCAGTTCTTC.

The gene calls are TRBV10-3 and TRBJ2-1; D remains unclear. The ends were cut back, 4 bases at V and 6 bases at J, with 10 bases in the middle. CDR1 ENHRY and CDR2 SYGVKD come from the germline V gene. The CDR3 spans 13 residues. CDR3 residues: CAISGYDTNEQFF. CDR3 sequence (DNA): TGTGCCATCAGTGGCTACGACACCAATGAGCAGTTCTTC.

The chain has TRBV7-3 and TRBJ2-3; 7 nucleotides agree with TRBD1. This CDR3 region has 13 residues. The germline V gene encodes CDR1 SGHTA and CDR2 FQGTGA. The J segment lost 3 bases and the V segment lost 4 bases, leaving 1 base of the junction unmatched. For the CDR3, the DNA is TGTGCCAGCAGCTGGACAGGTACAGATACGCAGTATTTT. Translated: CASSWTGTDTQYF.

The gene calls are TRBV4-1 and TRBJ1-3; D uncertain. There are 15 residues in the CDR3. V was cut by 2 bases and J by 0 bases, with 8 bases left in between. The V gene's germline CDR1 is MGHRA and CDR2 YSYEKL. The CDR3 sequence is CASSQQVSSGNTIYF. CDR3 DNA sequence: TGCGCCAGCAGCCAACAAGTGAGCTCTGGAAACACCATATATTTT.

This clone showed up just once. The V call is TRBV30, the J call TRBJ1-6; possibly TRBD1 for D (6 bases). Trimming removed 4 bases from V and 7 bases from J, with 20 bases in between. The CDR3 has 16 residues. Germline CDR1 and CDR2: GTSNPN and SVGIG (reference sequence). The DNA for the CDR3 is TGTGCCTGGATAAAAAGAGGTAAGGACAGAAATTCACCCCTCCACTTT. It encodes CAWIKRGKDRNSPLHF.

The chain uses TRBV6-1 and TRBJ1-1, with a weak D call TRBD1 (5 bases). The CDR3 is 12 residues long. The V end was cut by 10 bases, the J end by 7 bases, with 16 bases between. Germline values: CDR1 MNHNS, CDR2 SASEGT. CDR3 residues: CATGRGYNEAFF. CDR3 DNA sequence: TGTGCCACCGGTCGGGGGTACAATGAAGCTTTCTTT.

The chain carries TRBV5-6 and TRBJ2-5; D is perhaps TRBD1 (6 bases). Germline V gene sequence: CDR1 SGHDT, CDR2 YYEEEE. The CDR3 consists of 13 residues. V was trimmed by 0 bases and J by 7 bases, leaving 10 bases between them. CDR3 in amino acids: CASSLERGGTQYF. In DNA form, the CDR3 reads TGTGCCAGCAGCTTGGAGAGAGGGGGGACCCAGTACTTC.

A single count supports this clone. This chain joins TRBV27 and TRBJ2-1; no clear D. Deletions cut 5 bases from V and 9 bases from J, with 14 bases between. The germline CDR1 and CDR2 sequences are MNHEY and SMNVEV (reference sequence). The CDR3 loop spans 13 amino acids. CDR3 protein: CASSPQVIGEQFF. CDR3 sequence (DNA): TGTGCCAGCAGTCCGCAGGTAATCGGTGAGCAGTTCTTC.

The V call is TRBV5-4, the J call TRBJ2-5; 12 nucleotides match TRBD2. CDR3 size: 16 residues. The germline gives CDR1 SGHNT, CDR2 YYREEE (reference sequence). The V gene end was trimmed by 4 bases and the J gene end by 11 bases; junction bases not matched to a gene: 15. CDR3 nucleotide sequence: TGTGCCAGCAGCGACGGCGGGCTAGCGGGAGGGTTGGGGCAGTACTTC. Translating gives CASSDGGLAGGLGQYF.

This clone was counted once. The chain uses TRBV10-3 and TRBJ1-2; 7 bases are a match to TRBD1. Trimming cost V 7 bases and J 8 bases; bases outside gene matches: 19. CDR3 size: 16 residues. CDR1 and CDR2 from the germline V gene are ENHRY and SYGVKD. The CDR3 coding sequence is TGTGCCATCAATACCGGCGGACAGGCGACGTCTAGCGGCTACACCTTC. It yields the protein CAINTGGQATSSGYTF.

V gene TRBV29-1 combines with J gene TRBJ1-3; D not certain. The V end was cut by 4 bases, the J end by 0 bases, with 10 bases between. The CDR3 sequence is 14 residues long. Germline V lookup: CDR1 SQVTM, CDR2 ANQGSEA. CDR3 amino acids: CSVVGGNSGNTIYF. The DNA for the CDR3 is TGCAGCGTTGTAGGAGGTAACTCTGGAAACACCATATATTTT. The full variable domain, rest sourced from reference TRBV29-1 and TRBJ1-3, is SAVISQKPSRDICQRGTSLTIQCQVDSQVTMMFWYRQQPGQSLTLIATANQGSEATYESGFVIDKFPISRPNLTFSTLTVSNMSPEDSSIYLCSVVGGNSGNTIYFGEGSWLTVV.

The chain is built from TRBV6-1 and TRBJ1-2; D may be TRBD1 (6 bases). This CDR3 comprises 14 residues. Germline assignment: CDR1 MNHNS and CDR2 SASEGT. The ends were cut back, 4 bases at V and 6 bases at J, with 15 bases in the middle. CDR3 DNA sequence: TGTGCCAGCAGTGGCCGCGCAGGGGACGATGGCTACACCTTC. Translating it yields CASSGRAGDDGYTF.

This chain's CDR3 is CASSQGLGGNEQFF. Written as DNA, the CDR3 is TGTGCCAGCAGCCAGGGACTAGGAGGCAATGAGCAGTTCTTC. The chain combines TRBV4-2 with TRBJ2-1, with 8 bases lining up with TRBD2. The CDR3 spans 14 residues. V shed 3 bases and J 6 bases; nucleotides not matched to a gene: 4. Germline V CDR1 and CDR2: LGHNA, YNFKEQ.

This sequence joins TRBV28 and TRBJ1-2, with D tentatively TRBD1 (5 bases). This CDR3 region has 14 residues. Between the trimmed V and J ends, which lost 2 bases and 2 bases, there was a span of 9 bases. From germline, CDR1 is MDHEN and CDR2 SYDVKM. The CDR3 DNA reads TGTGCCAGCAGTTTAATCCGGACAAACTATGGCTACACCTTC. Its translation is CASSLIRTNYGYTF.

The genes are TRBV2 and TRBJ2-1, with TRBD2 identical over 7 bases. The CDR3 has 15 residues. The junction had 5 bases not matched to a gene; V was cut back by 4 bases and J by 2 bases. Germline CDR1 and CDR2: SNHLY and FYNNEI. The CDR3 nucleotides read TGTGCCAGCAGTGGGGGGAGGGGACCCTACAATGAGCAGTTCTTC. This encodes CASSGGRGPYNEQFF.

The chain recombines TRBV19 with TRBJ2-1, with D possibly TRBD2 on 5 matching bases. The CDR3 consists of 13 residues. Germline lookup yields CDR1 LNHDA and CDR2 SQIVND (reference sequence). V was cut by 6 bases and J by 7 bases, with 13 bases left in between. The CDR3 nucleotides read TGTGCCAGTAGGTCAGTGGGAGTAAATGAGCAGTTCTTC. Amino acids: CASRSVGVNEQFF.